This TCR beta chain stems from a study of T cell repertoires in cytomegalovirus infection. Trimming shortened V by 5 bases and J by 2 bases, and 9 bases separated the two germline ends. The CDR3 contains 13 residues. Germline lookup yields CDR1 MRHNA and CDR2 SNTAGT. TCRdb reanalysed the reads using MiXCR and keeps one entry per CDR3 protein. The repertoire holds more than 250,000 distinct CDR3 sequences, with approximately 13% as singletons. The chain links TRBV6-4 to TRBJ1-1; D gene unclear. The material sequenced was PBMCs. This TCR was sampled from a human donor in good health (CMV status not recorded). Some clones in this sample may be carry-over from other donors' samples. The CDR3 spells CASSYKPNTEAFF. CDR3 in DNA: TGTGCCAGCAGTTACAAACCCAACACTGAAGCTTTCTTT.